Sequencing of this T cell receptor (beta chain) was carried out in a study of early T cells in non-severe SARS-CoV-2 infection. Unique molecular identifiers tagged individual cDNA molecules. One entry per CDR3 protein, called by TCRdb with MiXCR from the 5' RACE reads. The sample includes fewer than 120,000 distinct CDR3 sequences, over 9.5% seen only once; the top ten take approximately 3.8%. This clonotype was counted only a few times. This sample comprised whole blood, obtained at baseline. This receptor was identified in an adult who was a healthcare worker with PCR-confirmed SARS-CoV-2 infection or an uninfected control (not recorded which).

The CDR3 reads CSALVADEAFF. CDR3 sequence (DNA): TGCAGCGCCCTAGTGGCCGATGAAGCTTTCTTT. This chain links TRBV29-1 with TRBJ1-1; D uncertain. This CDR3 is 11 amino acids long. Germline values: CDR1 SQVTM, CDR2 ANQGSEA. V shed 7 bases and J shed 7 bases, with 13 bases lying between them.